This T cell receptor beta chain appears in the sequencing data of a study of neurological immune-mediated disorders (dated by TCRdb to between 2017 and 2020). For the study in its entirety: The study compared peripheral blood TCR-beta repertoires of HTLV-I-associated myelopathy (HAM/TSP) patients, multiple sclerosis patients and healthy controls using UMI-based sequencing. The cohort comprised around 70 subjects: approximately 15 HAM/TSP patients, around 34 multiple sclerosis patients and approximately 20 healthy controls. Longitudinal samples, technical triplicates and paired sorted CD4+ and CD8+ T-cell subsets, alongside PBMC samples, were included among the approximately 98 TCR-beta libraries.

Study-wide findings and limitations: The highest TCR clonal expansion was observed in HAM/TSP patients, whereas the lowest was observed in MS patients, even when compared with healthy controls. No identical CDR3 amino acid sequences were shared among expanded clones across subjects, suggesting private TCR-beta repertoires in all groups.

The germline V gene provides CDR1 SGHRS and CDR2 YFSETQ. The CDR3 has 14 amino acids, counting the end cysteine and phenylalanine. The read is trimmed to its CDR3 DNA, 42 bases read in frame from base 1. Trimming removed 3 bases from V and 7 bases from J; the gene matches leave 6 bases unexplained. For unsorted PBMC libraries, 2 million PBMCs were used after storage in RNAlater at -80 degrees C until RNA extraction. PBMCs were separated from peripheral blood using Ficoll-Hypaque density gradient centrifugation and then cryopreserved in liquid nitrogen. cDNA was synthesized by template-switch 5'RACE using a primer carrying a 10-nucleotide random unique molecular identifier by which each TCR transcript was tagged. Every sequencing run covered 15-18 subjects and yielded more than 160 million TCR-beta sequences. Total RNA was extracted with the RNeasy kit. The KAPA Real-time Library Amplification kit was used to amplify TCR-beta VDJ regions with primers for the TCR constant region and the 5'RACE anchor. A first PCR added sample indexes and Illumina adaptors, after which a second PCR increased the library yield. After Ampure bead purification, the TCR product of roughly 650 bp was size-selected on a 2% E-gel SizeSelection system. Before pooling, library quality was checked on a Bioanalyzer, concentration was measured with Qubit, and libraries were quantified with the Kapa Library Quantification kit. Paired-end 2 x 150 bp sequencing of the libraries was performed on an Illumina HiSeq 2500. To increase sequence diversity, about 25-31% phiX was spiked into each library pool. On the authors' methods: The UMI-based MiGEC pipeline processed quality-filtered reads and removed over 80% of raw TCR sequences during error correction. IMGT germline references were used for aligning VDJ genes, and each clonotype was defined as a unique CDR3 amino acid sequence together with its V-J genes. Clonal expansion, Shannon diversity and CDR3 relatedness (CalcPairwiseDistances, ClusterSamples) were evaluated with VDJtools, and phylogenetic trees were built with CLCbio workbench. Expanded clones were defined as having at least 8 unique UMIs, based on coefficient-of-variation modelling across technical triplicates. TCRdb trimmed the raw reads at Q25, called clones with MiXCR and kept productive beta chains. Each record represents a unique CDR3 protein, reported with the most common genes and DNA among its rows. TCRdb, rather than the study authors, made the V and J calls. This sample is represented by under 30,000 distinct CDR3 sequences; roughly 12% of them were singletons. The ten most abundant clones make up around 15% of the sample.

For this clonotype: No cognate antigen has been identified for it. Base qualities are not at hand, and no much larger clone is one base apart.

Here the chain combines TRBV5-1 and TRBJ2-1; TRBD1 agrees with 8 junctional bases. The specimen sequenced was PBMCs. This clonotype was obtained from a woman in her thirties or forties with HTLV-1-associated myelopathy (HAM/TSP). The DNA reads TGCGCCAGCAGCTCAGGGGGCCAGGGAAATGAGCAGTTCTTC. Protein translation: CASSSGGQGNEQFF.